Sequencing of this TCR beta chain was carried out in a study of CD8+ T cells in alopecia areata. Germline CDR1 SGHKS, CDR2 YYEKEE (reference sequence). Trimming shortened V by 7 bases and J by 4 bases, and 12 bases separated the two germline ends. The CDR3 runs to 13 residues. Points from the study as a whole: Clonality in lesional scalp, especially alopecia totalis/universalis, exceeded that of normal scalp.

Extracted from the samples, RNA was reverse transcribed into cDNA to serve as the sequencing template. Generated by immunoSEQ multiplex PCR, the TCRdb table keeps only in-frame clones and is missing some. Among 120,000 or so clones listed, approximately 53% were seen once. This clone was detected a few times. Its antigen is as yet unknown. The chain employs TRBV5-5 and TRBJ1-3; D not certain. The receptor's source is a human donor with alopecia areata. The material was CD4+ T cells sorted from blood, obtained at week 0. For the CDR3, the DNA is TGTGCCAGCTTCAGGACGGACGGAAACACCATATATTTT. Its translation: CASFRTDGNTIYF.